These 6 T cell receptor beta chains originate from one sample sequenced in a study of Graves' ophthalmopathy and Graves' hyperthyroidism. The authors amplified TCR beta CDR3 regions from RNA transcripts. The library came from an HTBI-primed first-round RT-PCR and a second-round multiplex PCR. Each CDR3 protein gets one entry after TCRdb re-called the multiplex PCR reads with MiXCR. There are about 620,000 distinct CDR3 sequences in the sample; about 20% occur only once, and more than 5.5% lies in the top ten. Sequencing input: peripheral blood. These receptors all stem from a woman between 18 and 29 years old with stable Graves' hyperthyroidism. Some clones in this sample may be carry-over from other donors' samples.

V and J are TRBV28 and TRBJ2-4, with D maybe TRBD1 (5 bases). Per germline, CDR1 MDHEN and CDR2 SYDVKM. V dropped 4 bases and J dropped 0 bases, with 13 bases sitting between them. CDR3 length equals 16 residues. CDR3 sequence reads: CASSSPGLLAKNIQYF. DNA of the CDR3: TGTGCCAGCAGTTCCCCAGGGTTATTAGCCAAAAACATTCAGTACTTC. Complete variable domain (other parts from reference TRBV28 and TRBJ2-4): DVKVTQSSRYLVKRTGEKVFLECVQDMDHENMFWYRQDPGLGLRLIYFSYDVKMKEKGDIPEGYSVSREKKERFSLILESASTNQTSMYLCASSSPGLLAKNIQYFGAGTRLSVL.

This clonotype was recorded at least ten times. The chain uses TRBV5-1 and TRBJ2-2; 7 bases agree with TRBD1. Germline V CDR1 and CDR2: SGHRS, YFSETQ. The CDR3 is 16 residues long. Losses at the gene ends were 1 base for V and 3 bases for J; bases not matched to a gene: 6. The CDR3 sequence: CASSLTRGRDTGELFF. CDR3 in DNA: TGCGCCAGCAGCTTGACAAGGGGGCGCGACACCGGGGAGCTGTTTTTT.

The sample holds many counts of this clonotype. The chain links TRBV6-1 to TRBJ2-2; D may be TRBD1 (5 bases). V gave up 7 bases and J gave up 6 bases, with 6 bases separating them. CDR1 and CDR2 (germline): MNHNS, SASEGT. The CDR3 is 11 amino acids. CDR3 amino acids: CASKGSGELFF. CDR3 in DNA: TGTGCCAGCAAGGGGTCCGGGGAGCTGTTTTTT.

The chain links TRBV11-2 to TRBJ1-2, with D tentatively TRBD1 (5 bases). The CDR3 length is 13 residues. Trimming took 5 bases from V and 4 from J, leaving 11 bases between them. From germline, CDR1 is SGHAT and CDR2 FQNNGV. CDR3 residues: CASSRGDLYGYTF. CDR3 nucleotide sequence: TGTGCCAGCAGCCGGGGGGACCTCTATGGCTACACCTTC.

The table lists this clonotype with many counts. The CDR3 sequence is CSVALGLVETQYF. In DNA, the CDR3 is TGCAGCGTTGCCTTGGGACTAGTGGAGACCCAGTACTTC. The chain employs TRBV29-1 and TRBJ2-5, with 8 bases matching TRBD2. CDR3 size: 13 residues. V gave up 4 bases and J gave up 5 bases; unmatched junction bases: 6. CDR1 is SQVTM, CDR2 ANQGSEA, per germline.

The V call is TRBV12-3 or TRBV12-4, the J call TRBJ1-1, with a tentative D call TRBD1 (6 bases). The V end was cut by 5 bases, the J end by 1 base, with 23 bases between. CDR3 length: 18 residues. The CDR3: CASSGTIGSIHENTEAFF. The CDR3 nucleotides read TGTGCCAGCAGTGGGACAATCGGGTCGATCCATGAGAACACTGAAGCTTTCTTT.